The 3 T cell receptor beta chains in this list originate from one sample, sequenced in a study of T-cell memory formation after mild COVID-19. From the 5' RACE reads, TCRdb called clonotypes with MiXCR, one entry per CDR3 protein. The sample carries roughly 350,000 distinct CDR3 sequences, around 21% recorded once. The sequenced sample was PBMCs or a T cell subset sorted from them (not recorded which). These TCRs come from an adult woman who had mild COVID-19 (a few samples of this study predate the infection). Cell type and time point are not known.

This clonotype was observed a few times. V and J are TRBV18 and TRBJ2-7; D perhaps matches TRBD1 (6 bases). The CDR3 totals 14 residues. CDR1 is KGHSH, CDR2 LQKENI, per germline. The V gene lost 4 bases and the J gene lost 5 bases, with 15 bases spanning the gap. In DNA, the CDR3 is TGTGCCAGCTCACTTAAATCACAGGGTAACGAGCAGTACTTC. It is translated as CASSLKSQGNEQYF.

The V gene is TRBV9, the J gene TRBJ2-1; TRBD1 agrees at 8 bases. Trimming took 3 bases from V and 10 from J; bases not matched to a gene: 9. CDR1 SGDLS and CDR2 YYNGEE come from the germline V gene. This CDR3 spans 14 amino acids. The CDR3 is CASSGLTGGQEQFF. Here the CDR3 DNA reads TGTGCCAGCAGCGGACTTACAGGGGGTCAAGAGCAGTTCTTC. The whole variable domain, remainder taken from reference TRBV9 and TRBJ2-1, is DSGVTQTPKHLITATGQRVTLRCSPRSGDLSVYWYQQSLDQGLQFLIQYYNGEERAKGNILERFSAQQFPDLHSELNLSSLELGDSALYFCASSGLTGGQEQFFGPGTRLTVL.

The chain recombines TRBV6-2 or TRBV6-3 with TRBJ1-2; D ambiguous. With 5 bases removed from V and 3 bases from J, the gap between germline ends came to 4 bases. The CDR3 extends over 11 amino acids. CDR1 and CDR2 (germline): MNHEY, SVGEGT. The CDR3 coding sequence is TGTGCCAGCAGTCCCGACTATGGCTACACCTTC. It is translated as CASSPDYGYTF.